These T cell receptor beta chains were read from a single sample in a study of blood T cell repertoires in COVID-19. Some clones are missing from TCRdb's copy, which holds only in-frame ones; the method was immunoSEQ multiplex PCR. The sample holds about 45,000 clones; roughly 84% are singletons and the top ten take 30% to 35%. Sequencing input: peripheral blood. The origin of the receptors is an elderly woman with acute or convalescent COVID-19. The CDR3 runs from the conserved cysteine through the conserved F or W. The D gene is left open where the match is weak. Clone size is given for some rows only: seen once, a few or many times, or a class if the clone is expanded.

abundance,d_gene,v_gene,j_gene,CDR3nt,CDR3aa
NA,NA,TRBV28,TRBJ1-2,TGTGCCAGCAGTTTAGGGAGCCCCACTGGCTACACCTTC,CASSLGSPTGYTF
NA,NA,TRBV24-1,TRBJ1-5,TGTGCCACCAGTGATTTGTACCAGGGAGGCCCCAAAAATCAGCCCCAGCATTTT,CATSDLYQGGPKNQPQHF
NA,NA,TRBV25-1,TRBJ2-1,TGTGCCAGCAGTCAGTTCTACAATGAGCAGTTCTTC,CASSQFYNEQFF
NA,NA,TRBV18,TRBJ1-3,TGTGCCAGCTCACCGATGGATTCGCGGGGAAACACCATATATTTT,CASSPMDSRGNTIYF
NA,NA,TRBV18,TRBJ1-1,TGTGCCAGCTCACAGCGGGGCCAGGGTGAAGCTTTCTTT,CASSQRGQGEAFF
NA,TRBD2,TRBV11-2,TRBJ2-3,TGTGCCAGCAGCTTCCGGACTAGCGGGAGTTCAGATACGCAGTATTTT,CASSFRTSGSSDTQYF
NA,NA,TRBV6-4,TRBJ1-5,TGTGCCAGCATTCGGAGGGTTTCCTTGGCGGCGCCCCAGCATTTT,CASIRRVSLAAPQHF
NA,TRBD2,TRBV5-1,TRBJ2-1,TGCGCCAGCAGGGGTGGACTAGCGGAATTCTACAATGAGCAGTTCTTC,CASRGGLAEFYNEQFF
NA,NA,TRBV19,TRBJ1-5,TGTGCCAGTAGTTCGCGGGCCCGCAATCAGCCCCAGCATTTT,CASSSRARNQPQHF
NA,TRBD2,TRBV19,TRBJ2-5,TGTGCCAGTAACACACTAGCGGGAGGTCAAGAGACCCAGTACTTC,CASNTLAGGQETQYF
NA,NA,TRBV2,TRBJ1-2,TGTGCCAGCAGGGGCACCCGGGGGGCGGGCGGCTACACCTTC,CASRGTRGAGGYTF
NA,TRBD1,TRBV6-6,TRBJ1-5,TGTGCCAGCAGTTACTCCGACAGGGGGCAACAGCCCCAGCATTTT,CASSYSDRGQQPQHF
few,NA,TRBV19,TRBJ1-2,TGTGCCAGTAATGCAGGGAACTATGGCTACACCTTC,CASNAGNYGYTF
NA,TRBD1,TRBV4-1,TRBJ2-2,TGCGCCAGCAGCCAAGGGGGACAGGGGGCTTTGGGGCTGTTTTTT,CASSQGGQGALGLFF
NA,NA,TRBV28,TRBJ2-3,TGTGCCAGCAGTTTTTATCAGGGTGGAACAGATACGCAGTATTTT,CASSFYQGGTDTQYF
NA,NA,TRBV5-1,TRBJ1-1,TGCGCCAGCAGCTTAGGGGCAGCGAACACTGAAGCTTTCTTT,CASSLGAANTEAFF
NA,NA,TRBV18,TRBJ2-5,TGTGCCAGCTCACCACAGGGGCGAGAGACCCAGTACTTC,CASSPQGRETQYF
NA,TRBD2,TRBV6-1,TRBJ2-5,TGTGCCAGCAGTGAAATGGCGGGAGGAGGGGAGACCCAGTACTTC,CASSEMAGGGETQYF
NA,NA,TRBV7-2,TRBJ2-7,TGTGCCAGCAGCTTAACTCAGGGCTCCTACGAGCAGTACTTC,CASSLTQGSYEQYF
NA,NA,TRBV30,TRBJ1-4,TGTGCCTGGAGTCGGGGGACTAATGAAAAACTGTTTTTT,CAWSRGTNEKLFF
NA,TRBD1,TRBV19,TRBJ2-7,TGTGCCAGTAGTGGCGGGACAGGGAGGTCCTACGAGCAGTACTTC,CASSGGTGRSYEQYF
NA,TRBD1,TRBV10-1,TRBJ1-1,TGCGCCAGCAGTGAGAGTCTACAGGGGATTGAAGCTTTCTTT,CASSESLQGIEAFF
NA,NA,TRBV19,TRBJ1-5,TGTGCCAGTGGGGCCGGGGGAATCAATCAGCCCCAGCATTTT,CASGAGGINQPQHF
NA,NA,TRBV5-6,TRBJ1-5,TGTGCCAGCAGCTTCCAAGGGGGGGGAAGCAATCAGCCCCAGCATTTT,CASSFQGGGSNQPQHF
NA,TRBD2,TRBV6-2/TRBV6-3,TRBJ2-1,TGTGCCAGCAGTAGTAGCGGGAGGACAAATGAGCAGTTCTTC,CASSSSGRTNEQFF
few,TRBD1,TRBV13,TRBJ1-6,TGTGCCAGCAGCGTGGACAGGGGGTCCTCACCCCTCCACTTT,CASSVDRGSSPLHF
NA,NA,TRBV18,TRBJ2-4,TGTGCCAGCTCACCGTCATTAGACCAGGGGAACATTCAGTACTTC,CASSPSLDQGNIQYF
NA,NA,TRBV5-8,TRBJ2-2,TGTGCCAGCAGCTTATTGGGCCGGACGAACACCGGGGAGCTGTTTTTT,CASSLLGRTNTGELFF
NA,NA,TRBV6-1,TRBJ2-2,TGTGCCAGCAGTGGTCCTCGCCCGGCGGAATCCGGGGAGCTGTTTTTT,CASSGPRPAESGELFF
NA,TRBD2,TRBV5-1,TRBJ2-1,TGCGCCAGCAGCTCGCCGGGGACTAACGAAGGGGAGCAGTTCTTC,CASSSPGTNEGEQFF
NA,TRBD1,TRBV24-1,TRBJ2-7,TGTGCCACCAGTGTGACAGGGGGCAGGGGCGAGCAGTACTTC,CATSVTGGRGEQYF
few,TRBD2,TRBV5-4,TRBJ2-3,TGTGCCGTTCTCGACGGGGGGGAGGGCACAGATACGCAGTATTTT,CAVLDGGEGTDTQYF
NA,NA,TRBV3-1/TRBV3-2,TRBJ1-2,TGTGCCAGCAGCCGGAGACCGGGACTGCATAACTATGGCTACACCTTC,CASSRRPGLHNYGYTF
NA,TRBD2,TRBV5-1,TRBJ2-3,TGCGCCAGCAGCTCCCTAGCGGGAGGGCCTATAGATACGCAGTATTTT,CASSSLAGGPIDTQYF
NA,NA,TRBV6-1,TRBJ2-1,TGTGCCAGCAGTGAACAAGCGGGCACCCCTTACAATGAGCAGTTCTTC,CASSEQAGTPYNEQFF
NA,TRBD2,TRBV6-5,TRBJ2-1,TGTGCCAGCAGTTACACGCTAGCGGCCCTCCCTGAGCAGTTCTTC,CASSYTLAALPEQFF
NA,NA,TRBV5-5,TRBJ2-3,TGTGCCAGCAGCTTCGTCCTAGCGCCTAACACAGATACGCAGTATTTT,CASSFVLAPNTDTQYF
NA,TRBD1,TRBV19,TRBJ1-5,TGTGCCAGTAGTGGGACAGGAGGAAATCAGCCCCAGCATTTT,CASSGTGGNQPQHF
NA,NA,TRBV5-1,TRBJ1-1,TGCGCCAGCACCGAACAGGGTTTGAACACTGAAGCTTTCTTT,CASTEQGLNTEAFF
NA,NA,TRBV28,TRBJ2-5,TGTGCCAGCTTCCGGGGCAGGGGGGAAGAGACCCAGTACTTC,CASFRGRGEETQYF
once,TRBD2,TRBV5-1,TRBJ2-5,TGCGCCAGCAGCCAAGGACTAGCGGGAGGAGGGACCCAGTACTTC,CASSQGLAGGGTQYF
NA,TRBD2,TRBV30,TRBJ2-7,TGTGCCACGACGGTGAGCGGGAGCTACGAGCAGTACTTC,CATTVSGSYEQYF
few,NA,TRBV18,TRBJ1-5,TGTGCCAGCTCACCAGGGGCCGTTCAGCCCCAGCATTTT,CASSPGAVQPQHF